Detailed here is one T cell receptor (beta chain). V gave up 0 bases and J gave up 6 bases; unmatched junction bases: 5. The CDR3 consists of 15 residues. Germline V gene lookup returns CDR1 SEHNR and CDR2 FQNEAQ (reference sequence). This sample was taken from a study of CD8 T cells in ankylosing spondylitis. TCRdb re-called the 5' RACE reads through MiXCR, storing one row per CDR3 protein. The sample lists about 210,000 distinct CDR3 sequences; 8% to 10% were seen once. The TCR comes from a female donor with ankylosing spondylitis or in good health (not recorded which). Sequencing used blood, either unsorted or a sorted T cell fraction (not recorded which). The J gene is TRBJ2-3, the V gene TRBV7-9; 8 bases are a match to TRBD1. The CDR3 DNA reads as TGTGCCAGCAGCTTAGCGACAGGGGTGTTGGATACGCAGTATTTT. This sequence encodes CASSLATGVLDTQYF.